This T cell receptor (beta chain) was found in a study of regulatory T cells in long-lasting Graves disease. A remark on this clonotype: Its antigen is not identified.

Time point described: newly diagnosed GD, antithyroid drugs for less than 3 months. RNA from PBMCs was the source of the TCR library. V was shortened by 4 bases and J by 3 bases, with 15 bases between the two germline ends. Germline assignment: CDR1 SEHNR and CDR2 FQNEAQ (reference sequence). This CDR3 is 16 amino acids long. Relying on iRepertoire HTBI primers and Arm-PCR of CDR3 regions, the team built TCR beta libraries. In TCRdb, the multiplex PCR reads were re-called with MiXCR into one record per CDR3 protein. The sample has fewer than 550,000 distinct CDR3 sequences, around 17% seen once. Overall study findings and caveats: The study found lower TCR diversity in persistent Graves' patients than in newly diagnosed ones.

These data also featured in a second study, about T cells in Graves' hyperthyroidism and ophthalmopathy.

The sequences come from peripheral blood mononuclear cells (PBMCs), collected at new diagnosis, from a patient treated with antithyroid drugs. The receptor was derived from a young woman with Graves disease. The chain has TRBV7-9 and TRBJ2-2; a possible D gene is TRBD2 (6 bases). This CDR3 is CASSSLGGLYTGELFF. Written as DNA, the CDR3 is TGTGCCAGCAGCTCCCTTGGAGGGCTTTACACCGGGGAGCTGTTTTTT.